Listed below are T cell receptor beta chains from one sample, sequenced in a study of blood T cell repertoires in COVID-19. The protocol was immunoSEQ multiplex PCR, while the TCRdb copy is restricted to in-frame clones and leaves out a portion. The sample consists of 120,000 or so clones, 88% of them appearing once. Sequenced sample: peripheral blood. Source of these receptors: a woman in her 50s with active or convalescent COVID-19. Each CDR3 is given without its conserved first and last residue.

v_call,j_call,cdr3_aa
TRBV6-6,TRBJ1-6,ASGWGDSPLH
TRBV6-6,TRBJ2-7,ASRIGGLAYEQY
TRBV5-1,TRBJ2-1,ASSPRTSGGPLDYNEQF
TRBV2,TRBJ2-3,ASSEGNRNTDTQY
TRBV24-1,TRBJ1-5,ATAGGRDQPQH
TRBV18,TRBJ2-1,ASSPLSNTGELNNEQF
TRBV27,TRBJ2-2,ASSPRGLAGGPAGELF
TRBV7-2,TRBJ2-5,ASSFRGWETQY
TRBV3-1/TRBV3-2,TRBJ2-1,ASSQSGLALSYNEQF
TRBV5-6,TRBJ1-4,ASSLLIRDSEKLF
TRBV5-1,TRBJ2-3,ASSWGTSGRAPDTQY
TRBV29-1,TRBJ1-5,SVRSGTGGNQPQH
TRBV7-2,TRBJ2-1,ASKTGATRGEQF
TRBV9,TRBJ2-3,ASSVSTGTADTQY
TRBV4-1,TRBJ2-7,ASSQGFSSGRGYEQY
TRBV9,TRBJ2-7,ASSVGFSGSEQY
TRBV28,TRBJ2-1,ASNSGRAYEQF
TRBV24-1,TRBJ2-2,ATSDQTGGAHTGELF
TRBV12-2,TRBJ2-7,ASRLVRLAGPSSYEQY
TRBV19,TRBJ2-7,ASSYGLVYEQY
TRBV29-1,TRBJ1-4,SAVQGVAEKLF
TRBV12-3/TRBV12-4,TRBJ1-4,ASGNRDEKLF
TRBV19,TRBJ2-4,ASSILSGQSRNIQY
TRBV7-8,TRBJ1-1,ASSRRGTEAF
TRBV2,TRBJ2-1,ASSESRQREQF
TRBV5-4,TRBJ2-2,ASSTGGRTGELF
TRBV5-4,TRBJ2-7,ASSFDSGSLDEQY
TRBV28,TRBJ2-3,ASSLRASGRYTQY
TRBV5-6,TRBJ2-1,ASSAGLAGEVNNEQF
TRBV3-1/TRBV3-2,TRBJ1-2,ASSQDSVPGRGYT
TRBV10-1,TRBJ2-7,ASSESMGASYEQY
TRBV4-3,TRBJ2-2,ASSQVFTQGTGELF
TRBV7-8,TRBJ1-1,ASSFTGGRNTEAF
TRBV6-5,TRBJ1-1,ASRGTIRGTEAF
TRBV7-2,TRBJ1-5,ASSLQGRTLNQPQH
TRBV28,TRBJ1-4,ASSHDRGRLNEKLF
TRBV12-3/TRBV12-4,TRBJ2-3,ASSFNYLTPQY